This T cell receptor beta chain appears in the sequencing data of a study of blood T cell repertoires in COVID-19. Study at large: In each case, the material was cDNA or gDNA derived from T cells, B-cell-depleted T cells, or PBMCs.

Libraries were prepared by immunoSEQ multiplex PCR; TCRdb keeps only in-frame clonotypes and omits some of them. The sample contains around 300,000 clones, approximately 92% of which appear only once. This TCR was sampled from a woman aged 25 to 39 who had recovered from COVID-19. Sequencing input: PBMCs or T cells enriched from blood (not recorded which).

CDR3 in amino acids: CASSEVGTAYYNSPLHF. The DNA of the CDR3 is TGTGCCAGCAGTGAAGTGGGGACAGCTTACTATAATTCACCCCTCCACTTT. The chain carries TRBV6-1 and TRBJ1-6; the match to TRBD1 covers 7 bases. There are 17 residues in the CDR3. Germline trimming cut 1 base from V and 3 bases from J; bases unmatched to any gene: 6. CDR1 is MNHNS, CDR2 SASEGT, per germline.